Listed below are T cell receptor beta chains from one sample, sequenced in a study of a mutant IDH1 vaccine in newly diagnosed glioma. TCRdb's copy holds only in-frame clones and misses some; the assay was immunoSEQ multiplex PCR. This table has roughly 120,000 clones, roughly 78% appearing once. For these TCRs, the target antigens are not known. The source material was PBMCs, sampled from a glioma patient whose treatment included an IDH1 peptide vaccine. The receptors here all came from a man in his forties with glioma. Each CDR3 is given with its conserved first and last residue. The D gene is left open where the match is weak. Only part of the rows carry a size: once, few, many, or a class if the clone is expanded.

DNA | CDR3 | V | size | J | D
TGTGCCAGCAGCCCGACAGGGGGTTACGAGCAGTACTTC | CASSPTGGYEQYF | TRBV5-4 | NA | TRBJ2-7 | TRBD1
TGTGCCAGCAGCTTATACACCAGGACTAGCGGGAGGGCAGGAACAGATACGCAGTATTTT | CASSLYTRTSGRAGTDTQYF | TRBV13 | few | TRBJ2-3 | TRBD2
TGTGCCAGCAGCTCACAGGCACGTCGGGGCCGGATCTACGAGCAGTACTTC | CASSSQARRGRIYEQYF | TRBV7-9 | NA | TRBJ2-7 | NA
TGTGCCAGCAGCTCTATAGGGGACAGTCATAATGAAAAACTGTTTTTT | CASSSIGDSHNEKLFF | TRBV7-6 | NA | TRBJ1-4 | TRBD1
TGTGCCATCAGTGAGTTGGTAGGGGGGGTTACTGAAGCTTTCTTT | CAISELVGGVTEAFF | TRBV10-3 | NA | TRBJ1-1 | NA
TGTGCCAGCAGCCGCGGGGGCCAAGGCTACACCTTC | CASSRGGQGYTF | TRBV27 | NA | TRBJ1-2 | NA
TGCAGTGCTGCGTGGGGAAATGAGCAGTTCTTC | CSAAWGNEQFF | TRBV20-1 | NA | TRBJ2-1 | NA
TGTGCCAGCAGTTTGGAGGGCGCGGGCCACAGCTCCTACGAGCAGTACTTC | CASSLEGAGHSSYEQYF | TRBV28 | NA | TRBJ2-7 | NA
TGTGCCAGCAGCTGGGGACTAGCGGGGATTTACGAGCAGTACTTC | CASSWGLAGIYEQYF | TRBV7-9 | NA | TRBJ2-7 | TRBD2
TGCGCCAGCAGCCAAGAAAGGAACAGGGGGCTGGTTCAGCCCCAGCATTTT | CASSQERNRGLVQPQHF | TRBV4-1 | NA | TRBJ1-5 | TRBD1
TGTGCCAGCAGTAGTGACAGGAGCGAAGCTTTCTTT | CASSSDRSEAFF | TRBV2 | NA | TRBJ1-1 | NA
TGTGCCAGCAGCTTATCTAGGACAGGGGTGCACGAGCAGTACTTC | CASSLSRTGVHEQYF | TRBV11-2 | few | TRBJ2-7 | TRBD1
TGTGCCAGTAGTACAGGGTCAAGCGCCCGCGAAAAACTGTTTTTT | CASSTGSSAREKLFF | TRBV19 | NA | TRBJ1-4 | NA
TGTGCCAGCAGCTTAGGTCCATCATACGAGCAGTACTTC | CASSLGPSYEQYF | TRBV13 | NA | TRBJ2-7 | NA
TGTGCCAGCAGCCCCGAAGCTAGCGGGATCTACGAGCAGTACTTC | CASSPEASGIYEQYF | TRBV13 | NA | TRBJ2-7 | TRBD2
TGTGCCAGCAGGTCCGACAGAGGCGAGCAGTACTTC | CASRSDRGEQYF | TRBV7-9 | NA | TRBJ2-7 | NA
TGTGCCAGCAGTGATGCCGGAATCTACGAGCAGTACTTC | CASSDAGIYEQYF | TRBV2 | NA | TRBJ2-7 | NA
TGTGCCAGCTCACCACCGGTGACTAGCGGGAGGGGCGTAACAGATACGCAGTATTTT | CASSPPVTSGRGVTDTQYF | TRBV18 | NA | TRBJ2-3 | TRBD2
TGTGCCAGCAGTTTAAGGGGAAATGAGCAGTTCTTC | CASSLRGNEQFF | TRBV27 | NA | TRBJ2-1 | NA
TGCGCCAGCAGTCTTACGTTTGGGGAGCAGTACTTC | CASSLTFGEQYF | TRBV10-1 | once | TRBJ2-7 | NA
TGCGCCAGCAGCGACGGGACAGGGGACGAGCAGTACTTC | CASSDGTGDEQYF | TRBV5-1 | many | TRBJ2-7 | TRBD1
TGTGCCAGCAGTCCCAGGACATCACAATCTACAATGAAGCAGTTCTTC | CASSPRTSQSTMKQFF | TRBV28 | NA | TRBJ2-1 | NA
TGCAGCGGAAGGACAGGTGGGAACACTGAAGCTTTCTTT | CSGRTGGNTEAFF | TRBV29-1 | once | TRBJ1-1 | TRBD1
TGCGCCAGCAGCGAGGGACTAGCGACCCCAGATACGCAGTATTTT | CASSEGLATPDTQYF | TRBV5-1 | once | TRBJ2-3 | TRBD2
TGTGCCAGCACCCTTACCCGAGCTAGCACAGATACGCAGTATTTT | CASTLTRASTDTQYF | TRBV5-6 | NA | TRBJ2-3 | NA
TGTGCCAGCAGTGAATATCTCGTAGTGAGTAACCAGGACGAGCAGTACTTC | CASSEYLVVSNQDEQYF | TRBV25-1 | NA | TRBJ2-7 | NA
TGCGCCAGCAGTCCGGACTGGGCAAGCACAGATACGCAGTATTTT | CASSPDWASTDTQYF | TRBV23-1 | NA | TRBJ2-3 | NA
TGTGCCAGCAGCTTAGCGATCTTTCTCGGGACCTACAATGAGCAGTTCTTC | CASSLAIFLGTYNEQFF | TRBV7-2 | NA | TRBJ2-1 | NA
TGCGCCAGCGCGACGGTTGTGCGGGCTGAAGCTTTCTTT | CASATVVRAEAFF | TRBV4-3 | few | TRBJ1-1 | NA
TGTGCCAGCAGCGGACCCCGACAGAAAAACTATGGCTACACCTTC | CASSGPRQKNYGYTF | TRBV6-5 | NA | TRBJ1-2 | NA
TGTGCCAGCAGTTTTGGGGGGATGAACACTGAAGCTTTCTTT | CASSFGGMNTEAFF | TRBV27 | NA | TRBJ1-1 | NA
TGTGCCAGCGCCGAAGGGGGGTACACAGATACGCAGTATTTT | CASAEGGYTDTQYF | TRBV2 | NA | TRBJ2-3 | NA
TGTGCCAGCAGCTTGGGAGGGGGCGTCCAAGAGACCCAGTACTTC | CASSLGGGVQETQYF | TRBV5-4 | NA | TRBJ2-5 | TRBD1
TGTGCCAGCAGTGAAGAAGTTAGCGGGAGCTATGAGCAGTTCTTC | CASSEEVSGSYEQFF | TRBV6-1 | NA | TRBJ2-1 | TRBD2
TGTGCCAGCAGCGTAGAAGGGTCCCGGGGGTTAAACAATGAGCAGTTCTTC | CASSVEGSRGLNNEQFF | TRBV9 | once | TRBJ2-1 | NA
TGTGCCAGCAGTGATAGGGGAGGGGTTGAAGCTTTCTTT | CASSDRGGVEAFF | TRBV2 | few | TRBJ1-1 | NA
TGTGCCAGCAGTATCCCGCAGGGAAGGGCTGGAAACACCATATATTTT | CASSIPQGRAGNTIYF | TRBV28 | NA | TRBJ1-3 | NA